This record concerns one TCR beta chain sequence. TCRdb's table, derived via immunoSEQ multiplex PCR, lists solely in-frame clones and lacks some. This table has around 7,000 clones, more than 75% appearing once. The data were taken from a study of immune evolution from preneoplasia to lung adenocarcinoma. Histologic diagnosis was independently verified by two lung pathologists. V was shortened by 0 bases and J by 12 bases, with 9 bases between the two germline ends. The CDR3 covers 12 residues. Per the germline V gene, CDR1 is SGHNT and CDR2 is YENEEA. Sequenced input: FFPE minimally invasive lung adenocarcinoma tissue. The genes are TRBV11-3 and TRBJ2-1, with unresolved D. The clonotype originates from a person between 70 and 80 years old with lung adenocarcinoma. CDR3 sequence reads: CASSLERGRQFF. In nucleotides, the CDR3 is TGTGCCAGCAGCTTAGAGAGAGGACGGCAGTTCTTC. The full variable domain, in which reference TRBV11-3 and TRBJ2-1 provide the parts outside the CDR3, is EAGVVQSPRYKIIEKKQPVAFWCNPISGHNTLYWYLQNLGQGPELLIRYENEEAVDDSQLPKDRFSAERLKGVDSTLKIQPAELGDSAVYLCASSLERGRQFFGPGTRLTVL.